Shown below are 9 T cell receptor beta chains from a single sample sequenced in a study of blood T cell repertoires in COVID-19 (dated by TCRdb to the early 2020s). Library construction relied on the immunoSEQ multiplex PCR assay. Sourced from immuneACCESS, this table was stored by TCRdb with only in-frame sequences that have V and J called. A share of the clones is absent; for the studies checked, an unresolved V gene accounts for under half, and the remainder has no known explanation. The sample has about 69,000 clones on record, almost 90% of them singletons. Around 5.3% of the sample rests with the top ten. Sequencing input: peripheral blood. All receptors derive from a man in his forties or fifties with acute or convalescent COVID-19.

The chain is built from TRBV6-5 and TRBJ2-1; 9 positions match TRBD1. The CDR3 is 15 residues long. With V trimmed by 7 bases and J by 7 bases, 11 bases remained unmatched. Per the germline V gene, CDR1 is MNHEY and CDR2 is SVGAGI. The CDR3 bases are TGTGCCAGCACCCGGGGGGACAGGGTGGGAAATGAGCAGTTCTTC. This sequence encodes CASTRGDRVGNEQFF.

CDR3 DNA sequence: TGTGCCAGCAGCGCCGGGACTAGCGGGGCGCGAGGCATTCAGTACTTC. Translated: CASSAGTSGARGIQYF. V and J are TRBV11-2 and TRBJ2-4; TRBD2 matches at 13 bases. Germline V gene data show CDR1 as SGHAT and CDR2 as FQNNGV. The V gene end was trimmed by 5 bases and the J gene end by 9 bases; junction bases not matched to a gene: 10. This CDR3 comprises 16 residues.

The chain uses TRBV19 and TRBJ1-1; no reliable D call. Trimming stripped 1 base from V and 4 bases from J, with 13 bases between. The CDR3 runs 15 residues. CDR1 is LNHDA and CDR2 is SQIVND in the germline V gene (reference sequence). The CDR3 nucleotides are TGTGCCAGTAGTATAGGACGGGGTTGGGGCACTGAAGCTTTCTTT. Its translation is CASSIGRGWGTEAFF.

CDR3: CASSPYPSGELFF. The CDR3 DNA reads TGTGCCAGCAGCCCCTACCCGTCCGGGGAGCTGTTTTTT. The chain recombines TRBV4-2 with TRBJ2-2, with D unresolved. The CDR3 extends over 13 amino acids. Germline CDR1 is LGHNA and CDR2 is YNFKEQ. Trimming left V 4 bases short and J 6 bases short, with 9 bases between.

The rearrangement joins TRBV7-2 to TRBJ2-3; the match to TRBD2 covers 11 bases. J gave up 4 bases and V 2 bases, and 2 bases lay outside the gene matches. CDR3 length: 15 residues. CDR1 SGHTA and CDR2 FQGNSA come from the germline V gene. The CDR3 DNA reads TGTGCCAGCAGCTTAACTAGCGGGAGACCAGATACGCAGTATTTT. Its protein product is CASSLTSGRPDTQYF.

The chain combines TRBV2 with TRBJ2-3; D unresolved. The germline CDR1 and CDR2 sequences are SNHLY and FYNNEI. Trimming removed 4 bases at V and 2 bases at J, with 13 bases between. The CDR3 totals 15 residues. The CDR3 sequence: CASSALDGYTDTQYF. The CDR3, as DNA: TGTGCCAGCAGTGCGCTAGACGGCTACACAGATACGCAGTATTTT.

The chain carries TRBV6-5 and TRBJ2-1; 7 bases are shared with TRBD1. V lost 6 bases and J lost 8; bases outside the gene matches: 13. The V gene's germline CDR1 is MNHEY and CDR2 SVGAGI. This CDR3 is 15 amino acids long. CDR3 nucleotides: TGTGCCAGCAGCCCCGGGACAGCCATAAAGGATGAGCAGTTCTTC. It encodes CASSPGTAIKDEQFF.

V is TRBV4-1 and J is TRBJ2-1; TRBD2 matches at 11 bases. Germline V gene sequence: CDR1 MGHRA, CDR2 YSYEKL. The CDR3 is 16 residues long. Trimming at V came to 5 bases and at J to 6 bases, leaving 9 bases not matched to a gene. DNA for the CDR3: TGCGCCAGCAGCGGACGGACTAGCGGGTTCGGCAATGAGCAGTTCTTC. Translating it yields CASSGRTSGFGNEQFF.

The chain joins TRBV7-2 to TRBJ2-1; 8 nucleotides match TRBD2. This CDR3 comprises 15 residues. The ends lost 1 base at V and 5 bases at J; junction bases unmatched: 4. Germline CDR1 is SGHTA and CDR2 is FQGNSA. Here the CDR3 reads CASSLEAGANNEQFF. DNA for the CDR3: TGTGCCAGCAGCTTAGAAGCGGGAGCAAACAATGAGCAGTTCTTC.